This TCR beta chain was identified in a study of blood T cell repertoires in COVID-19. The wider study: COVID-19 samples from acute and convalescent phases originated in the United States, Italy and Spain. From T cells, B-cell-depleted T cells, or PBMCs came the material, which was cDNA or gDNA.

Per the original methods: It was from reference gene primer amplification that nucleated cell counts were estimated. TCRdb's table, derived via immunoSEQ multiplex PCR, lists solely in-frame clones and lacks some. D and trimming were read from the DNA, whereas the V and J calls and clone size are those reported in that table. Here the sample spans 250,000 to 350,000 clones, roughly 90% being singletons. Germline loops: CDR1 SEHNR, CDR2 FQNEAQ (reference sequence). CDR3 length: 15 amino acids. Unmatched junction bases numbered 7, after V lost 5 bases and J lost 4 bases. The sample comprised peripheral blood. The genes are TRBV7-9 and TRBJ1-1, with 10 bases matching TRBD1. The clonotype originates from a woman aged 50 to 60 with active or convalescent COVID-19. The CDR3 bases are TGTGCCAGCAGCCTGGGGGGGACAGGGGCCACTGAAGCTTTCTTT. Amino acid sequence: CASSLGGTGATEAFF.